A single sample is the source of the 7 T cell receptor beta chains below, sequenced in a study of T cells in women clearing cervical HPV infection. TCRdb's table, derived via immunoSEQ multiplex PCR, lists solely in-frame clones and lacks some. This repertoire includes about 30,000 clones. The sample was blood buffy coat. The receptors were gathered from a woman between 18 and 69 years old with a cervical HPV16 infection that either progressed to CIN3+ or cleared (not recorded which).

To note about this clone: The read ends 3 residues shy of where the CDR3 ends; the end is completed using the germline J gene. This chain connects TRBV20-1 to TRBJ2-1; TRBD2 aligns across 8 bases. Germline CDR1 DFQATT, CDR2 SNEGSKA (reference sequence). The ends lost 1 base at V and 3 bases at J; junction bases unmatched: 8. The CDR3 loop spans 16 amino acids. CDR3 sequence: CSARARASGLYNEQFF. CDR3 DNA, as far as it was read: TGCAGTGCTAGAGCGCGGGCTAGCGGGCTCTACAATGAG.

Points on this clone: Coverage ceases 3 residues before the CDR3 finishes, and the germline J gene fills in the end. This chain uses TRBV30 with TRBJ1-3, with 7 bases matching TRBD1. The V and J ends lost 8 bases and 7 bases, in that order; junction bases with no gene match: 14. Germline assignment: CDR1 GTSNPN and CDR2 SVGIG (reference sequence). The length of the CDR3 is 14 residues. The sequenced CDR3 bases are TGTGCCACCCACCGACAGGGAGTCCCGAACACC. It yields the protein CATHRQGVPNT. The full CDR3 protein reads CATHRQGVPNTIYF.

In the case of this clone: The read ends 3 residues before the CDR3 terminus; that terminus is restored from the germline J gene. This chain links TRBV19 with TRBJ1-5; D remains unclear. Germline-derived CDR1 and CDR2 are LNHDA and SQIVND (reference sequence). The CDR3 contains 16 residues. V lost 5 bases to trimming and J lost 0 bases, with 14 bases between them. The CDR3 sequence is CASSWSSKGSNQPQHF. The DNA read from the CDR3 is TGTGCCAGTAGTTGGAGTAGTAAGGGTAGCAATCAGCCC.

In the case of this clone: The read finishes 3 residues shy of the CDR3 end, and the germline J gene is used to complete it. The rearrangement links TRBV19 to TRBJ2-1; TRBD2 matches 12 bases. The J segment lost 7 bases and the V segment lost 3 bases, leaving 7 bases of the junction unmatched. Germline CDR1 and CDR2: LNHDA and SQIVND (reference sequence). The CDR3 covers 16 residues. This chain's CDR3 is CASSMIASGGGNEQFF. The CDR3 bases that were read are TGTGCCAGTAGTATGATTGCTAGCGGGGGGGGAAATGAG.

A note on this clone: The read comes to an end 3 residues before the CDR3 does, leaving the germline J gene to fill in the end. The chain joins TRBV30 to TRBJ2-3; D perhaps matches TRBD2 (6 bases). V was cut by 0 bases and J by 6 bases, with 7 bases left in between. CDR1 and CDR2 (germline): GTSNPN, SVGIG (reference sequence). This CDR3 has 12 residues. CDR3 protein: CAWSVRGDTQYF. The sequenced part of the CDR3 DNA is TGTGCCTGGAGTGTACGGGGGGATACG.

On this clone: The CDR3 extends 3 residues past the end of the read, so its final part is completed from the germline J gene. V is TRBV19 and J is TRBJ1-1, with D perhaps TRBD1 (6 bases). The germline V and J ends were trimmed by 7 bases and 5 bases, with 14 bases remaining between them. This CDR3 is built from 13 residues. Germline CDR1 is LNHDA and CDR2 is SQIVND (reference sequence). CDR3 loop: CASTLRDNTEAFF. CDR3 DNA (partial): TGTGCCAGTACCCTCCGGGACAATACTGAA.

Concerning this clone itself: The CDR3 extends 3 residues past the end of the read, so its final part is completed from the germline J gene. The chain carries TRBV19 and TRBJ2-3, with D tentatively TRBD1 (6 bases). Per the germline V gene, CDR1 is LNHDA and CDR2 is SQIVND (reference sequence). The CDR3 has 15 amino acids. The part of the CDR3 DNA that was read is TGTGCCAGTAGTGTCCTTCGGACAGATTATCAGCCG. Translated: CASSVLRTDYQP. The entire CDR3 protein is CASSVLRTDYQPQYF.